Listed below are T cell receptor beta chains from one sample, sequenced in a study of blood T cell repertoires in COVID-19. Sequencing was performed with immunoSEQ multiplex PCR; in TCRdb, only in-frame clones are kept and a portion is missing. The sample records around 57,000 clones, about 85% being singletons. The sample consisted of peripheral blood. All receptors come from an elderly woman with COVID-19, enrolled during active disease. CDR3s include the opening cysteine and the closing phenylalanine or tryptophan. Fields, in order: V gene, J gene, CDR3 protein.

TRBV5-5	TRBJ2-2	CASSSGQPTGELFF
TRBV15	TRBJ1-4	CATRKGQGANNEKLFF
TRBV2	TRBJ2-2	CASIDRGPGELFF
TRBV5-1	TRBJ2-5	CASSSGDRGTQYF
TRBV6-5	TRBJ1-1	CASSTTGSGAYEAFF
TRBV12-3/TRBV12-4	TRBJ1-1	CASSLRGEAFF
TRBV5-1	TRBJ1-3	CASSLYGRGEISGNTIYF
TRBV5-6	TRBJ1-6	CASSQRSYVNSPLHF
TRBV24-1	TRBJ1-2	CATSDSGTGGGYTF
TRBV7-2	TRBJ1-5	CASSSQVVSQPQHF
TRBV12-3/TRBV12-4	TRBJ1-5	CASKLAGPQHF
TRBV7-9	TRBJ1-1	CASSRSGGRITEAFF